This TCR beta chain was recorded in a study of Graves' ophthalmopathy and Graves' hyperthyroidism (dated by TCRdb to between 2017 and 2018). The study in broad terms: Peripheral blood samples were taken at the time of initial diagnosis, before any treatment was given. The study used signatures of the TCR beta repertoire to tell Graves' ophthalmopathy apart from Graves' hyperthyroidism and to predict which patients would progress to ophthalmopathy. In total, some 130 blood samples were TCR-sequenced: approximately 40 ophthalmopathy, some 72 hyperthyroidism and roughly 17 hyperthyroidism-to-ophthalmopathy patients. To explore V-J signatures distinguishing ophthalmopathy from hyperthyroidism, a discovery set of some 100 patients (about 41 ophthalmopathy, 57 stable hyperthyroidism) was enrolled. The independent validation cohort included about 20 hyperthyroidism patients plus 17 patients who later progressed from hyperthyroidism to ophthalmopathy. In several hyperthyroidism patients, the T-cell repertoire of thyroid tissue was compared with the T-cell repertoire of blood. Following sample collection, hyperthyroidism patients were given methimazole at a starting dose of 30 mg daily, and ophthalmopathy patients were given high-dose intravenous methylprednisolone. Beyond this particular receptor, the publication reports: Most expanded thyroid clonotypes with frequency above 0.001 were also detected in blood, suggesting blood repertoires may reflect the thyroid immune response. The 13-signature model separated ophthalmopathy from stable hyperthyroidism with roughly 90% sensitivity and around 81% specificity in cross-validation, and 80%/75% in the test set. Sample size was not statistically predetermined, and group allocation was not concealed from the investigators. In validation, the model predicted ophthalmopathy progression with about 70% sensitivity and 72.22% specificity; 12 predicted patients were CT-confirmed with GO in a median of about 7.1 months.

V loses 0 bases of germline sequence and J loses 1 base, and the interval between the two ends is 6 bases. The CDR3 holds 14 amino acids from the cysteine to the phenylalanine. The only DNA kept is the CDR3, 42 bases in frame from the first base. For repertoire sequencing, the TCR beta CDR3 regions were amplified from RNA transcripts. A first-round RT-PCR used HTBI primers with the Qiagen OneStep RT-PCR kit, followed by a second-round multiplex PCR, size selection and purification. The libraries underwent paired-end sequencing with 100 bp reads on an Illumina HiSeq2000. For the original study's pipeline: SOAPnuke was used to process the reads, throwing out any read that had adapters, had uncalled bases, had a mean Phred below 15, or lacked an exact constant-primer or identifier match. COPE v1.2.5 was used to merge high-quality paired reads. Each unique nucleotide sequence was treated as a clonotype, and MiTCR v1.1 was used to align the clonotypes to the IMGT TRB V, D and J references. The analysis was limited to V-J combinations with a frequency above 0.0001, which together covered about 99% of repertoires. For each V-J combination, a TCR clonal expansion and chaos score was defined as the ratio of F50 clonal expansion to chaos observed in the TCRdist matrix. Welch's t-statistics and random forest were used to narrow the features down to more than 10 V-J combinations, which were then fed into a naive Bayes classifier. The similarity between thyroid and blood repertoires was quantified using the Morisita-Horn index. TCRdb trimmed public reads at Q25 via fastp, called clones via MiXCR and kept in-frame beta chains. Rows with one shared CDR3 protein collapse into an entry with the most common genes and DNA. The V and J calls follow TCRdb's processing rather than the paper's. In this sample the table shows approximately 640,000 distinct CDR3 sequences, just over 40% of which occur a single time. Jointly, the top ten make up 3.3% of the sample.

The ophthalmopathy patients had moderately to severely active disease, with a Clinical Activity Score of 3 or higher, a NOSPECS grade of 4 or higher, and a disease duration of less than 3 months. Patients were excluded if they had other autoimmune diseases, uncontrolled infections, pregnancy or lactation. Clinical symptoms, serum thyroxine, TRAb, thyroid ultrasound and orbital computed tomography formed the basis of the diagnosis. Using Ficoll-Paque density gradient centrifugation, PBMCs were isolated from about 10 ml of fresh peripheral blood. Total RNA was extracted with Trizol reagent and quality-checked on an Agilent 2100 Bioanalyzer. This clonotype was seen only a few times. The specificity of this receptor is unknown. It has no much larger one-base neighbor in the sample; base qualities were not kept.

The sequence joins TRBV12-3 or TRBV12-4 to TRBJ2-5, with the D gene not clear enough to name. The sample taken for sequencing was peripheral blood. The TCR sequence derives from an adult man with Graves' ophthalmopathy. The encoded CDR3 is CASSLANFQETQYF. The DNA sequence is TGTGCCAGCAGTTTAGCTAACTTCCAAGAGACCCAGTACTTC.